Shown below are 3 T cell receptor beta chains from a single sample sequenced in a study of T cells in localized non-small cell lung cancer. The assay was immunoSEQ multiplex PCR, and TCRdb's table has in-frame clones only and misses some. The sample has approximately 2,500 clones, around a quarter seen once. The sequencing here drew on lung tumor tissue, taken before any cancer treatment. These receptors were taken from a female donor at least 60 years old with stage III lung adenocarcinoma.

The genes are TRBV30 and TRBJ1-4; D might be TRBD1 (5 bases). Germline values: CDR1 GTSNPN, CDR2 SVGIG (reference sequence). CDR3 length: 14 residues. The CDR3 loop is CAGRGLTTNEKLFF. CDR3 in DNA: TGTGCTGGACGGGGCCTGACAACTAATGAAAAACTGTTTTTT.

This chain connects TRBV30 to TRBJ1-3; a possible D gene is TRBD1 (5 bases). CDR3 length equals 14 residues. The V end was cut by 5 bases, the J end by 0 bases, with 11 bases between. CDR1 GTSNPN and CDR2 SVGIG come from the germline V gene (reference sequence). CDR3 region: CAWAEGHSGNTIYF. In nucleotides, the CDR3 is TGTGCCTGGGCCGAGGGGCACTCTGGAAACACCATATATTTT.

CDR3: CAWNPGTGVQPQHF. CDR3 DNA sequence: TGTGCCTGGAACCCCGGGACAGGGGTTCAGCCCCAGCATTTT. The V and J genes are TRBV30 and TRBJ1-5, with 10 bases aligning to TRBD1. With V trimmed by 4 bases and J by 6 bases, 6 bases remained unmatched. CDR1 is GTSNPN, CDR2 SVGIG, per germline (reference sequence). There are 14 residues in the CDR3.